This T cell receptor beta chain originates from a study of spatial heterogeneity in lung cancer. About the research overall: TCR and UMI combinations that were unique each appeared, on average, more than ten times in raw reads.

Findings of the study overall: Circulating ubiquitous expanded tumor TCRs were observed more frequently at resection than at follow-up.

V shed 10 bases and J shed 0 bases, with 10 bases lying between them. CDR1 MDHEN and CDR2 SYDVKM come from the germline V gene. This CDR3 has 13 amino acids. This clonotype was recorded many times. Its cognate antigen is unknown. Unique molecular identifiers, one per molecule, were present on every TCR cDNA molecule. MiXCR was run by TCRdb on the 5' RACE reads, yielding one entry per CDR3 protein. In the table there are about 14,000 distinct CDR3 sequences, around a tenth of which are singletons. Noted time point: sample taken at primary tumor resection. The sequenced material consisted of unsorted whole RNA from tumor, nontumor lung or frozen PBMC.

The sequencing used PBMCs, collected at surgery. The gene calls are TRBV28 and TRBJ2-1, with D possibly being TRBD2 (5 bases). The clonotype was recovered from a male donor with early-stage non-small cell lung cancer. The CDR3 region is CAIWGDSYNEQFF. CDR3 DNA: TGTGCCATATGGGGAGACTCCTACAATGAGCAGTTCTTC.